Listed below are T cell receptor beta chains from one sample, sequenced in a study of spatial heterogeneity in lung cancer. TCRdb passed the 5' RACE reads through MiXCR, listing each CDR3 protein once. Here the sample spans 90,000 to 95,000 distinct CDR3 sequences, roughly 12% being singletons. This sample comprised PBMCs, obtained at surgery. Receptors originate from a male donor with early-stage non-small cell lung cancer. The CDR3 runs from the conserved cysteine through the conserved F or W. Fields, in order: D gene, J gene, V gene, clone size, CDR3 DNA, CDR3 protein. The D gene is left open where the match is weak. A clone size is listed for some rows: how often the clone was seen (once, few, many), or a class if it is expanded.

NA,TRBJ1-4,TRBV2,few,TGTGCCAGCAGTGTGTTGGGGACTGAAAAACTGTTTTTT,CASSVLGTEKLFF
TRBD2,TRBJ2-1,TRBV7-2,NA,TGTGCCAGCAGCCAAATAGCGGGAGCCTACAATGAGCAGTTCTTC,CASSQIAGAYNEQFF
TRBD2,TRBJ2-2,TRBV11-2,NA,TGTGCCAGCAGTTCACCTCAGACTAGCCGGGTCGGGGAGCTGTTTTTT,CASSSPQTSRVGELFF
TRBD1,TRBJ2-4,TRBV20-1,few,TGCAGTGCTAGGCAGACAGGGACGTACATTCAGTACTTC,CSARQTGTYIQYF
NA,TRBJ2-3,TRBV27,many,TGTGCCAGCAGACCGGACTTCACAGATACGCAGTATTTT,CASRPDFTDTQYF
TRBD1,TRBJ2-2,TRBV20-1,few,TGCAGTGCTAGAGATCGGAGGACAGGGTTGGCCGGGGAGCTGTTTTTT,CSARDRRTGLAGELFF
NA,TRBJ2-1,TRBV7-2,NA,TGTGCCAGCAGGGGGTCCTATGAGCAGTTCTTC,CASRGSYEQFF
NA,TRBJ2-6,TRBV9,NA,TGTGCCAGCAGCGTAGTTAGAGGCGGGGCCAACGTCCTGACTTTC,CASSVVRGGANVLTF
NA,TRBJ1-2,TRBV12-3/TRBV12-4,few,TGTGCCAGCAGTCCACAGGACTACTATGGCTACACCTTC,CASSPQDYYGYTF
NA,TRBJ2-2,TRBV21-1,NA,TGTGCCAGGGACCCGGGACCGGCGTTGAGCGCGAAGAACACCGGGGAGCTGTTTTTT,CARDPGPALSAKNTGELFF
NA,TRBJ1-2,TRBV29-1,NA,TGCAGCGTTGAAGATCGTTACAGTGGAGGGAACGGCTACACCTTC,CSVEDRYSGGNGYTF
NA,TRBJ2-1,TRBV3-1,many,TGTGCCAGCAGCCAAACGCGGGCGAATGAGCAGTTCTTC,CASSQTRANEQFF
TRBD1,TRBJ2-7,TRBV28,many,TGTGCCAGCACCCTACCGGGACAGGGCCTCTACGAGCAGTACTTC,CASTLPGQGLYEQYF
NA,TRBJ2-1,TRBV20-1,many,TGCAGTGGCGGCGGGACTTCCCCTGAGCAGTTCTTC,CSGGGTSPEQFF
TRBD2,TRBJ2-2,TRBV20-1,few,TGCAGTGTCGAGCGGCGGGAGGCCGGGGAGCTGTTTTTT,CSVERREAGELFF
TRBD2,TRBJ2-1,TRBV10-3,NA,TGTGCCATCAGTGAGTCACGGGCTAGCGGGGATTACAATGAGCAGTTCTTC,CAISESRASGDYNEQFF
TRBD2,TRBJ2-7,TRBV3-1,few,TGTGCCAGCAGCCAGGTACGGGCTAGCGGTTCCTACGAGCAGTACTTC,CASSQVRASGSYEQYF
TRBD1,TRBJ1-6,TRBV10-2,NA,TGCGCCAGCAGTTGGACAGGCCAGACGGATTCACCCCTCCACTTT,CASSWTGQTDSPLHF
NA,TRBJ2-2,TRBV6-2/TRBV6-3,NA,TGTGCCAGCAGTTACTCGAGATACAGCCTTGGAACCGGGGAGCTGTTTTTT,CASSYSRYSLGTGELFF
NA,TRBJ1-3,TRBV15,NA,TGTGCCACCAGCAGAGATTTACGTGTTTCGGGAAACACCATATATTTT,CATSRDLRVSGNTIYF
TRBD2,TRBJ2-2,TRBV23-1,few,TGCGCCAGCAGTCAATCGTTTCGAGCGGGGGGACCGAAACGCACCGGGGAGCTGTTTTTT,CASSQSFRAGGPKRTGELFF
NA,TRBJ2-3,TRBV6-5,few,TGTGCCAGCAGTGTAGCGGCTAGCACAGATACGCAGTATTTT,CASSVAASTDTQYF
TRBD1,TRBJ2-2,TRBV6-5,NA,TGTGCCAGCAGTTCTCCGGGACAGGGACACACCGGGGAGCTGTTTTTT,CASSSPGQGHTGELFF
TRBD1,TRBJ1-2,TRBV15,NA,TGTGCCACCAGCCGAGCCCCGGGACAGGCAGGCTATGGCTACACCTTC,CATSRAPGQAGYGYTF
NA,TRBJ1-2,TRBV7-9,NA,TGTGCCAGCAGCTTAAACCCAGGCGAGCCTAACTATGGCTACACCTTC,CASSLNPGEPNYGYTF
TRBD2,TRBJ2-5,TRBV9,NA,TGTGCCAGCAGCGTAAGGGTACTAGCGGGGGTCCAAGAGACCCAGTACTTC,CASSVRVLAGVQETQYF
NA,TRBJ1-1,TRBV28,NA,TGTGCCAGCCGTCCGGGGGGAAAGAACACTGAAGCTTTCTTT,CASRPGGKNTEAFF
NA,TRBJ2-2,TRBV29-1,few,TGCAGCGTTACCGGACTACGGTACACCGGGGAGCTGTTTTTT,CSVTGLRYTGELFF
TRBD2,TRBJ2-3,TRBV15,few,TGTGCCACCAGCAGACCAGCGGGAGTCACAGATACGCAGTATTTT,CATSRPAGVTDTQYF
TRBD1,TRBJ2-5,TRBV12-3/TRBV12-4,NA,TGTGCCAGCAGTTTAGCGGGACAGCAAGAGACCCAGTACTTC,CASSLAGQQETQYF
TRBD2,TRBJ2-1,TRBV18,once,TGTGCCAGCTCACCCCCAGGAGCGGGGGGTAGCAATGAGCAGTTCTTC,CASSPPGAGGSNEQFF
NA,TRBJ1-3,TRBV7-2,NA,TGTGCCAGCAGCTTCCCTGGAAACACCATATATTTT,CASSFPGNTIYF
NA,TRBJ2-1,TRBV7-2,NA,TGTGCCAGCAGCTTCCCCTCTACCGATGAGCAGTTCTTC,CASSFPSTDEQFF
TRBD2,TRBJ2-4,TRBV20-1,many,TGCAGTGCAATAACGCTGGGACTAGCGGGAGAAGCCAAAAACATTCAGTACTTC,CSAITLGLAGEAKNIQYF
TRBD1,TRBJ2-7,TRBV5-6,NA,TGTGCCAGCAGCTTGCCCTTCGACAGGGTTAGTGCCGAGCAGTACTTC,CASSLPFDRVSAEQYF
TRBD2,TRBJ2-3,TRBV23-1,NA,TGCGCCAGCAGTCAACTAGCGGGAGCCACAGATACGCAGTATTTT,CASSQLAGATDTQYF
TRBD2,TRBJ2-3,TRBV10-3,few,TGTGCCATCAGTGGCGGGGGAAGCACAGATACGCAGTATTTT,CAISGGGSTDTQYF
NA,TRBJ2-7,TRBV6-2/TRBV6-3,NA,TGTGCCAGCAGTGACCACCGGGACGGAGCCTACGAGCAGTACTTC,CASSDHRDGAYEQYF
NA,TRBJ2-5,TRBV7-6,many,TGTGCCAGCAGCTTAGGGGGTCGGGAGACCCAGTACTTC,CASSLGGRETQYF
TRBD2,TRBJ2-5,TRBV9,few,TGTGCCAGCAGCGTAGCATTAGCGGGGGGCTGGGAGACCCAGTACTTC,CASSVALAGGWETQYF
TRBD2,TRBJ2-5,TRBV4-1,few,TGCGCCAGCAGCCAAGGTCGGACTAGCGGGGAGTACCAAGAGACCCAGTACTTC,CASSQGRTSGEYQETQYF
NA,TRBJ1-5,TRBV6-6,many,TGTGCCAGCAGTTACTCGATGGGGTCCTCTAATCAGCCCCAGCATTTT,CASSYSMGSSNQPQHF
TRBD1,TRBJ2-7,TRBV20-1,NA,TGCAGTGCCTACGGACTAATGCAGGGGGCGTACGAGCAGTACTTC,CSAYGLMQGAYEQYF
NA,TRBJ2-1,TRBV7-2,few,TGTGCCAGCAGCCAGACTGGAACCTACAATGAGCAGTTCTTC,CASSQTGTYNEQFF
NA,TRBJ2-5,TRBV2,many,TGTGCCAGCAGTGAATCCGGGGAGACCCAGTACTTC,CASSESGETQYF
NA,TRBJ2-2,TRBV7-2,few,TGTGCCAGCAGCTTAGGGCGGGGTACCGGGGAGCTGTTTTTT,CASSLGRGTGELFF
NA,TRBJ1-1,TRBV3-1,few,TGTGCCAGCAGCCCCTTTCCGAACACTGAAGCTTTCTTT,CASSPFPNTEAFF
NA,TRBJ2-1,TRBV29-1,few,TGCAGCGTTGTATCCGGGCCCGGGACCTACAATGAGCAGTTCTTC,CSVVSGPGTYNEQFF
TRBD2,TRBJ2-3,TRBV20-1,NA,TGCAGTGCTACACGCCGTCTGGGACTAGCGGGGGACACAGATACGCAGTATTTT,CSATRRLGLAGDTDTQYF